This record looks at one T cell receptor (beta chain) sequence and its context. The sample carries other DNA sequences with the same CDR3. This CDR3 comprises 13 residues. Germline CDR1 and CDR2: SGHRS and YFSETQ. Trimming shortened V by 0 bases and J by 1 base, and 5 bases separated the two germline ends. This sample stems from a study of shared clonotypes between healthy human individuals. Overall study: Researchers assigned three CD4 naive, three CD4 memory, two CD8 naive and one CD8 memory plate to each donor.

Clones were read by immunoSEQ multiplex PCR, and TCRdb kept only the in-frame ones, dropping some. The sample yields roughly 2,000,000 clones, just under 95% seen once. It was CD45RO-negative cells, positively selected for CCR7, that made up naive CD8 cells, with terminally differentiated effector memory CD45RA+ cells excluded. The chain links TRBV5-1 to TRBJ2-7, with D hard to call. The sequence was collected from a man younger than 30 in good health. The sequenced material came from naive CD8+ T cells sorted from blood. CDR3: CASSLVVSYEQYF. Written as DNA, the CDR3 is TGCGCCAGCAGCTTGGTCGTTTCCTACGAGCAGTACTTC. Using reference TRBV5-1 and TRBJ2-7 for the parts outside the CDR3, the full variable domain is KAGVTQTPRYLIKTRGQQVTLSCSPISGHRSVSWYQQTPGQGLQFLFEYFSETQRNKGNFPGRFSGRQFSNSRSEMNVSTLELGDSALYLCASSLVVSYEQYFGPGTRLTVT.